A single sample gave rise to the 24 T cell receptor beta chains below, sequenced in a study of blood T cell repertoires in COVID-19 (dated by TCRdb to about 2020). The library was made by the immunoSEQ multiplex PCR assay. TCRdb's version of the immuneACCESS table is confined to in-frame rearrangements and falls short of the full clone set. An unresolved V gene accounts for under half of the shortfall where checked; the remainder is of unknown origin. Across this sample there are over 200,000 clones, with 75% to 85% seen only once. The ten largest clones represent around 1.3% of the sample. Sequenced sample: peripheral blood. The origin of the receptors is a woman aged 25-40 years with COVID-19, enrolled during active disease.

V usage is TRBV9 and J usage is TRBJ2-3; unclear D gene. The CDR3 is made up of 13 amino acids. The V gene's germline CDR1 is SGDLS and CDR2 YYNGEE. The V and J ends lost 4 bases and 2 bases respectively, with 8 bases between them. DNA of the CDR3: TGTGCCAGCAGCACAGACACCACAGATACGCAGTATTTT. This codes for CASSTDTTDTQYF.

This clone appeared once. One end of the junction does not line up with germline, which may come from a read error. Other DNA sequences in the same sample also yield this CDR3. V usage is TRBV28 and J usage is TRBJ1-5; 9 bases are a match to TRBD1. The length of the CDR3 is 15 residues. Germline values: CDR1 MDHEN, CDR2 SYDVKM. CDR3 residues: CASLTGGLGNQPQHF. DNA of the CDR3: TGTGCCAGTCTCACAGGGGGCCTAGGCAATCAACCCCAGCATTTT.

Note on this clone: Other DNA sequences in the sample encode the same CDR3. The V and J genes are TRBV7-2 and TRBJ2-5; TRBD1 is a possible D gene (6 bases). Looked up from germline, CDR1 is SGHTA and CDR2 is FQGNSA. The ends were cut back, 2 bases at V and 7 bases at J, with 17 bases in the middle. The CDR3 spans 15 residues. CDR3 DNA sequence: TGTGCCAGCAGCTTAACTAGGACAGACCAGGGGACCCAGTACTTC. This encodes CASSLTRTDQGTQYF.

This clone was seen only a few times. Written as DNA, the CDR3 is TGTGCCAGCAGGCCCCCCGGGGTCTCCTACGAGCAGTACTTC. Translated, it gives CASRPPGVSYEQYF. This rearrangement joins TRBV6-5 to TRBJ2-7; tentative D call: TRBD2 (5 bases). The CDR3 runs to 14 residues. V lost 6 bases and J lost 0, with 12 bases in between. The V gene's germline CDR1 is MNHEY and CDR2 SVGAGI.

The CDR3 DNA reads TGCGCCAGCAGCCAAGAAGTACACTCTGGAAACACCATATATTTT. Translated: CASSQEVHSGNTIYF. The chain links TRBV4-3 to TRBJ1-3; D is unresolved. The CDR3 runs 15 residues. The germline V gene has CDR1 LGHNA and CDR2 YSLEER. Between the trimmed V and J ends, which lost 0 bases and 0 bases, there was a span of 6 bases.

The chain has TRBV9 and TRBJ2-5, with 9 bases aligning to TRBD2. Trimming cost V 0 bases and J 2 bases; bases outside gene matches: 8. The CDR3 covers 17 residues. Germline-derived CDR1 and CDR2 are SGDLS and YYNGEE. CDR3 residues: CASSVGGGSGGQETQYF. The CDR3 coding sequence is TGTGCCAGCAGCGTAGGCGGAGGGAGCGGGGGGCAAGAGACCCAGTACTTC.

J is TRBJ2-2 and V is TRBV4-1, with a weak D call TRBD1 (6 bases). With 4 bases removed from V and 1 base from J, the gap between germline ends came to 7 bases. The CDR3 consists of 14 residues. Germline V gene lookup returns CDR1 MGHRA and CDR2 YSYEKL. DNA of the CDR3: TGCGCCAGCAGCCGAGGGGGGAACACCGGGGAGCTGTTTTTT. This codes for CASSRGGNTGELFF.

V and J are TRBV9 and TRBJ2-7; 7 bases are shared with TRBD1. The CDR3 loop spans 14 amino acids. V trimming: 1 base; J trimming: 4 bases; junction bases outside the gene matches: 5. The germline CDR1 and CDR2 sequences are SGDLS and YYNGEE. The CDR3 loop reads CASSVSGRGYEQYF. In DNA form, the CDR3 reads TGTGCCAGCAGCGTATCCGGCAGGGGGTACGAGCAGTACTTC.

This clone has just one count. The V gene is TRBV19, the J gene TRBJ2-4; weak D call: TRBD2 (5 bases). Germline CDR1 reads LNHDA; CDR2 reads SQIVND (reference sequence). The germline V and J ends were trimmed by 1 base and 0 bases, with 13 bases remaining between them. The CDR3 sequence is 17 residues long. DNA for the CDR3: TGTGCCAGTAGTATAGGGCCCAGCGGCGTAGCCAAAAACATTCAGTACTTC. Protein: CASSIGPSGVAKNIQYF.

This sequence joins TRBV9 and TRBJ1-1; D is ambiguous. CDR1 and CDR2 (germline): SGDLS, YYNGEE. The germline V and J ends were trimmed by 0 bases and 4 bases, with 13 bases remaining between them. The CDR3 is made up of 15 amino acids. The CDR3 sequence: CASSVDGGPATEAFF. CDR3 sequence (DNA): TGTGCCAGCAGCGTAGATGGCGGCCCGGCCACTGAAGCTTTCTTT.

CDR3 sequence (DNA): TGTGCCAGCAGCCAAGGGCGACACATCTCGGATGAAAAACTGTTTTTT. Its protein product is CASSQGRHISDEKLFF. The chain joins TRBV4-2 to TRBJ1-4, with D uncertain. CDR1 is LGHNA, CDR2 YNFKEQ, per germline. The CDR3 length is 16 residues. V lost 1 base and J 6 bases, leaving 15 bases between the germline ends.

This sequence joins TRBV9 and TRBJ2-3; tentative D call: TRBD2 (7 bases). Trimming shortened V by 0 bases and J by 2 bases, and 19 bases separated the two germline ends. Germline V lookup: CDR1 SGDLS, CDR2 YYNGEE. CDR3 length: 18 residues. CDR3 amino acids: CASSVATGGMPPTDTQYF. CDR3 DNA sequence: TGTGCCAGCAGCGTAGCGACGGGGGGCATGCCCCCCACAGATACGCAGTATTTT.

This rearrangement joins TRBV5-4 to TRBJ2-7, with D maybe TRBD2 (6 bases). This CDR3 has 15 residues. Trimming left V 3 bases short and J 0 bases short, with 13 bases between. Germline CDR1 is SGHNT and CDR2 is YYREEE (reference sequence). The CDR3: CASSSWDGSSYEQYF. The CDR3 region has the DNA TGTGCCAGCAGCTCTTGGGACGGGAGCTCCTACGAGCAGTACTTC.

V gene TRBV6-5 combines with J gene TRBJ2-5; TRBD1 might be the D (6 bases). V lost 5 bases and J 2 bases, leaving 12 bases between the germline ends. The CDR3 has 14 residues. Germline V lookup: CDR1 MNHEY, CDR2 SVGAGI. CDR3 bases: TGTGCCAGCAGTCCTCGGACAGCGCAAGAGACCCAGTACTTC. Protein product: CASSPRTAQETQYF.

The chain links TRBV19 to TRBJ2-6, with 10 bases lining up with TRBD1. Germline V gene lookup returns CDR1 LNHDA and CDR2 SQIVND (reference sequence). Trimming at V came to 5 bases and at J to 1 base, leaving 8 bases not matched to a gene. There are 18 residues in the CDR3. CDR3 nucleotides: TGTGCCAGTAGTCGACAGGGGGCCTTCTTATCTGGGGCCAACGTCCTGACTTTC. This encodes CASSRQGAFLSGANVLTF.

This clone has a handful of counts. The chain recombines TRBV24-1 with TRBJ2-1; D not certain. Germline V CDR1 and CDR2: KGHDR, SFDVKD. The CDR3 length is 16 residues. V was clipped by 3 bases and J by 8 bases, with 19 bases between them. The CDR3 DNA follows: TGTGCCACCAGTGATGTAATGCGGAATAGAGGCGATGAGCAGTTCTTC. Translated: CATSDVMRNRGDEQFF.

This clone appeared a single time. The V and J genes are TRBV2 and TRBJ2-5; TRBD2 aligns across 10 bases. V was clipped by 3 bases and J by 6 bases; unmatched bases: 7. The CDR3 has 15 amino acids. In germline, CDR1 is SNHLY, CDR2 FYNNEI. The CDR3 nucleotides are TGTGCCAGCAGTGAGCCAGCGGGGGGGCCAAAGACCCAGTACTTC. Translated: CASSEPAGGPKTQYF.

This chain connects TRBV9 to TRBJ2-1; 7 nucleotides match TRBD2. Germline V lookup: CDR1 SGDLS, CDR2 YYNGEE. With 3 bases clipped from V and 10 bases from J, the junction kept 10 bases outside the gene matches. The CDR3 covers 14 residues. CDR3 loop: CASSDRTSFDEQFF. The DNA for the CDR3 is TGTGCCAGCAGCGATAGGACTAGTTTCGACGAGCAGTTCTTC. Full variable domain (remainder filled in from reference TRBV9 and TRBJ2-1): DSGVTQTPKHLITATGQRVTLRCSPRSGDLSVYWYQQSLDQGLQFLIQYYNGEERAKGNILERFSAQQFPDLHSELNLSSLELGDSALYFCASSDRTSFDEQFFGPGTRLTVL.

The chain employs TRBV19 and TRBJ2-2, with a weak D call TRBD1 (5 bases). CDR3 size: 14 residues. V lost 5 bases and J 1 base, leaving 8 bases between the germline ends. Germline CDR1 is LNHDA and CDR2 is SQIVND (reference sequence). The CDR3 protein is CASSSQGNTGELFF. CDR3 nucleotides: TGTGCCAGTAGTTCGCAGGGGAACACCGGGGAGCTGTTTTTT.

This clone was seen at least ten times. This rearrangement joins TRBV7-9 to TRBJ2-2, with 7 bases fitting TRBD1. Germline lookup yields CDR1 SEHNR and CDR2 FQNEAQ (reference sequence). This CDR3 is built from 15 residues. V was pared by 1 base and J by 5 bases, with 4 bases of the junction left unmatched. The CDR3 loop reads CASSLVGQITGELFF. The DNA for the CDR3 is TGTGCCAGCAGCTTAGTGGGACAGATTACCGGGGAGCTGTTTTTT.

The J gene is TRBJ1-1, the V gene TRBV4-1; 9 bases are shared with TRBD1. CDR3 length: 16 amino acids. V trimming: 2 bases; J trimming: 4 bases; junction bases outside the gene matches: 8. Germline V lookup: CDR1 MGHRA, CDR2 YSYEKL. The CDR3 protein is CASSQITGGPSTEAFF. CDR3 coding DNA: TGCGCCAGCAGCCAAATTACAGGGGGCCCGAGCACTGAAGCTTTCTTT.

Turning to this clone: One junction end does not reproduce the germline sequence, and a read error may be involved. The rearrangement links TRBV9 to TRBJ2-7, with TRBD2 matching 10 bases. CDR3 size: 13 residues. Looked up from germline, CDR1 is SGDLS and CDR2 is YYNGEE. This CDR3 is CASSPASGSGLCF. In DNA form, the CDR3 reads TGTGCCAGCAGTCCCGCTAGCGGGAGTGGTCTATGCTTC.

The chain couples TRBV5-4 to TRBJ1-1; the D gene is possibly TRBD1 (5 bases). V lost 2 bases and J 0 bases, leaving 14 bases between the germline ends. The V gene's germline CDR1 is SGHNT and CDR2 YYREEE (reference sequence). The CDR3 consists of 16 residues. The chain's CDR3 is CASSFGGDAMNTEAFF. CDR3 nucleotides: TGTGCCAGCAGCTTTGGGGGGGATGCAATGAACACTGAAGCTTTCTTT.

The V call is TRBV18, the J call TRBJ2-3, with 8 bases aligning to TRBD2. This CDR3 has 16 amino acids. The V gene's germline CDR1 is KGHSH and CDR2 LQKENI. The V and J ends lost 2 bases and 1 base, in that order; junction bases with no gene match: 5. The CDR3 sequence is CASSPARGGGTDTQYF. CDR3 nucleotide sequence: TGTGCCAGCTCACCAGCTCGGGGGGGCGGCACAGATACGCAGTATTTT.